The rows below give T cell receptor beta chains drawn from one sample of a study of blood T cell repertoires in COVID-19. TCRdb keeps only in-frame clones here, not all; method: immunoSEQ multiplex PCR. The sample lists around 200,000 clones, approximately 86% seen once, with 7% to 8% in the top ten. What was sequenced was peripheral blood. These receptors were obtained from a woman aged 80 or over in a cohort sampled during active or convalescent COVID-19. Each CDR3 is given with its conserved first and last residue. A D gene is named only where the DNA matches it firmly. Clone size is not always given. Where it is, it says once, few, many or a class for expanded clones.

CDR3 | DNA | J | V | size | D
CASSIATGGRNQPQHF | TGTGCCAGTAGTATAGCGACAGGGGGAAGGAATCAGCCCCAGCATTTT | TRBJ1-5 | TRBV19 | NA | TRBD1
CASIGTGLYSPLHF | TGTGCCAGCATCGGGACAGGGTTGTATTCACCCCTCCACTTT | TRBJ1-6 | TRBV25-1 | NA | TRBD1
CASSFGGSNNEQFF | TGCGCCAGCAGCTTTGGGGGCTCCAATAATGAGCAGTTCTTC | TRBJ2-1 | TRBV5-1 | NA | NA
CATSPFPSGPKETQYF | TGTGCCACCTCACCTTTCCCTAGCGGACCTAAAGAGACCCAGTACTTC | TRBJ2-5 | TRBV11-2 | NA | TRBD2
CAIRRTGLGYGYTF | TGTGCCATCAGGAGGACGGGATTAGGCTATGGCTACACCTTC | TRBJ1-2 | TRBV10-3 | NA | NA
CASSLHARANQPQHF | TGTGCCAGCAGCTTACACGCCCGAGCTAATCAGCCCCAGCATTTT | TRBJ1-5 | TRBV7-2 | once | NA
CASSVRQGAGNTIYF | TGTGCCAGTAGTGTGCGACAGGGCGCTGGAAACACCATATATTTT | TRBJ1-3 | TRBV19 | NA | TRBD1
CASRWPGATGELFF | TGCGCCAGCCGATGGCCAGGGGCCACCGGGGAGCTGTTTTTT | TRBJ2-2 | TRBV10-2 | NA | NA
CASSPRGVAEETQYF | TGTGCCAGCAGCCCCAGGGGGGTAGCGGAAGAGACCCAGTACTTC | TRBJ2-5 | TRBV6-2/TRBV6-3 | NA | NA
CASSDPRRGTGELFF | TGCGCCAGCAGTGACCCCCGGCGGGGGACCGGGGAGCTGTTTTTT | TRBJ2-2 | TRBV10-1 | few | TRBD2
CASSPGQAEETQYF | TGCGCCAGCAGCCCGGGACAGGCAGAAGAGACCCAGTACTTC | TRBJ2-5 | TRBV5-1 | NA | TRBD1
CASTEEQGASGYTF | TGTGCCAGCACCGAAGAACAGGGGGCCTCTGGCTACACCTTC | TRBJ1-2 | TRBV2 | NA | TRBD1
CARVTGVKLFF | TGTGCCAGGGTGACAGGGGTGAAACTGTTTTTT | TRBJ1-4 | TRBV6-5 | NA | TRBD1
CASSQGLYGGESNTEAFF | TGCGCCAGCAGCCAAGGCCTTTATGGGGGGGAGAGTAACACTGAAGCTTTCTTT | TRBJ1-1 | TRBV4-3 | NA | NA
CASSGQGGLTEAFF | TGTGCCAGCAGCGGACAGGGGGGCTTGACTGAAGCTTTCTTT | TRBJ1-1 | TRBV9 | NA | TRBD1
CASSPGEKLFF | TGTGCCAGCAGCCCGGGGGAAAAACTGTTTTTT | TRBJ1-4 | TRBV16 | NA | NA
CASSVTGTGVGYGYTF | TGTGCCAGCAGCGTAACCGGGACAGGGGTAGGCTATGGCTACACCTTC | TRBJ1-2 | TRBV4-2 | NA | TRBD1
CASSLRTENSPLHF | TGTGCCAGCAGCTTGAGGACAGAGAATTCACCCCTCCACTTT | TRBJ1-6 | TRBV7-2 | NA | NA
CASSESGGSTDTQYF | TGCGCCAGCAGTGAGTCTGGAGGAAGCACAGATACGCAGTATTTT | TRBJ2-3 | TRBV10-1 | once | NA
CASSLGGNTEAFF | TGTGCCAGCAGTTTAGGCGGGAACACTGAAGCTTTCTTT | TRBJ1-1 | TRBV12-3/TRBV12-4 | NA | NA
CASSLAGGHQPQHF | TGTGCCAGCAGCTTAGCAGGGGGCCATCAGCCCCAGCATTTT | TRBJ1-5 | TRBV7-8 | few | TRBD1
CATNTGGGPYEQYF | TGTGCCACCAACACAGGGGGAGGCCCCTACGAGCAGTACTTC | TRBJ2-7 | TRBV19 | NA | TRBD1
CASSSTGLNHNYGYTF | TGCGCCAGCAGCTCGACCGGACTCAACCATAACTATGGCTACACCTTC | TRBJ1-2 | TRBV5-1 | NA | NA
CASSLEGTSLYF | TGTGCCAGCAGCTTAGAAGGGACTAGCCTGTACTTC | TRBJ2-7 | TRBV7-9 | NA | TRBD2
CASSFRPGNEKLFF | TGCGCCAGCAGCTTTCGGCCAGGGAATGAAAAACTGTTTTTT | TRBJ1-4 | TRBV5-1 | NA | NA
CASSSPQVWGYTF | TGCGCCAGCAGCTCGCCGCAGGTGTGGGGCTACACCTTC | TRBJ1-2 | TRBV5-1 | NA | NA
CASSDLYNEQFF | TGTGCCAGCAGTGACCTCTACAATGAGCAGTTCTTC | TRBJ2-1 | TRBV6-4 | NA | NA
CASRTGGSNYGYTF | TGTGCCAGCAGAACAGGGGGCTCTAACTATGGCTACACCTTC | TRBJ1-2 | TRBV27 | NA | TRBD1
CASSSPSRGLETQYF | TGTGCCAGCAGCTCCCCAAGCAGGGGGCTGGAGACCCAGTACTTC | TRBJ2-5 | TRBV7-9 | NA | TRBD1
CASRQGAQTEAFF | TGTGCCAGTAGACAGGGGGCGCAGACTGAAGCTTTCTTT | TRBJ1-1 | TRBV19 | NA | TRBD1
CASSPAGFGHEQYF | TGTGCCAGCTCACCGGCGGGATTTGGCCACGAGCAGTACTTC | TRBJ2-7 | TRBV18 | NA | NA
CAWSLAGAGNTIYF | TGTGCCTGGAGTTTAGCGGGGGCTGGAAACACCATATATTTT | TRBJ1-3 | TRBV30 | NA | NA
CASSRTGGVGYTF | TGTGCCAGCAGCCGGACAGGGGGGGTGGGCTACACCTTC | TRBJ1-2 | TRBV27 | NA | TRBD1
CASSQRSNQPQHF | TGTGCCAGCAGCCAAAGGAGTAATCAGCCCCAGCATTTT | TRBJ1-5 | TRBV7-2 | NA | NA
CASSLTANYGYTF | TGTGCCAGCAGCTTGACAGCTAACTATGGCTACACCTTC | TRBJ1-2 | TRBV5-5 | NA | NA
CASSPTGVETQYF | TGCGCCAGCAGCCCGACAGGGGTAGAGACCCAGTACTTC | TRBJ2-5 | TRBV5-1 | NA | TRBD1
CASQTSGTGGYGYTF | TGTGCCAGCCAAACATCCGGGACAGGGGGGTATGGCTACACCTTC | TRBJ1-2 | TRBV28 | NA | TRBD1
CASTLQGGGYTF | TGTGCCAGCACCCTTCAGGGGGGTGGCTACACCTTC | TRBJ1-2 | TRBV6-5 | NA | TRBD1
CASSLGLAGGSGETQYF | TGTGCCAGCAGCTTAGGACTAGCGGGGGGTTCCGGGGAGACCCAGTACTTC | TRBJ2-5 | TRBV5-4 | NA | TRBD2
CASSKGLAGGPPLPLHVF | TGTGCCAGCAGCAAAGGACTAGCGGGAGGACCCCCCTTACCTCTACATGTCTTC | TRBJ2-1 | TRBV7-2 | NA | TRBD2
CASSGRTASYNEQFF | TGTGCCAGCAGCGGACGGACTGCGTCCTACAATGAGCAGTTCTTC | TRBJ2-1 | TRBV7-6 | NA | NA
CASSHYLGTGLNQPQHF | TGTGCCAGCAGCCATTACCTCGGGACAGGGCTTAATCAGCCCCAGCATTTT | TRBJ1-5 | TRBV21-1 | NA | NA
CAWEGTYGNTIYF | TGTGCCTGGGAAGGGACATATGGAAACACCATATATTTT | TRBJ1-3 | TRBV30 | once | NA
CASSFQGNYGYTF | TGTGCCAGTAGTTTCCAGGGGAACTATGGCTACACCTTC | TRBJ1-2 | TRBV19 | few | NA
CASSFPGQGAIITTGELFF | TGTGCCAGCAGTTTCCCGGGACAGGGGGCAATTATCACCACCGGGGAGCTGTTTTTT | TRBJ2-2 | TRBV28 | NA | TRBD1